This paragraph reports one T cell receptor (beta chain). Its antigen specificity is not known. The record has no base qualities; no much larger clone is one base away. V loses 1 base at its end and J loses 6 bases; junction bases beyond the gene matches: 10. Reading the germline V gene (reference sequence) gives CDR1 LNHDA and CDR2 SQIVND. The CDR3, cysteine through phenylalanine, is 16 amino acids long. The only DNA kept is the CDR3, 48 bases in frame from the first base. This sample was included in a study of control samples from healthy donors and cancer patients (dated by TCRdb to about 2020). Receptor amplification or capture employed the immunoSEQ multiplex PCR assay. TCRdb holds this immuneACCESS table with in-frame rearrangements only. Some clones are missing; in checked studies, unresolved V genes explain under half, and the rest has no known cause. The sample table contains 100,000 to 150,000 clones; only one count was recorded for roughly 87% of them. The ten largest clonotypes hold around 1.8% of the sample.

Sequencing was done on a sample of blood. The chain is encoded by TRBV19 joined to TRBJ2-3; 7 bases in between match TRBD2. The TCR originated in a man aged 18 to 29 in good health. The CDR3 region: CASSIGLAESGDTQYF. The DNA sequence is given as TGTGCCAGTAGTATAGGACTAGCCGAATCTGGGGATACGCAGTATTTT.